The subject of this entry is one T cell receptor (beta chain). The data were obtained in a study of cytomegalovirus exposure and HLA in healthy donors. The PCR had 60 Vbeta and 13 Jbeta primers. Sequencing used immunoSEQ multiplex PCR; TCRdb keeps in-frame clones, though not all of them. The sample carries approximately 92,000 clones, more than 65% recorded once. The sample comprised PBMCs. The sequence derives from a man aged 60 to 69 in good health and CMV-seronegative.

The CDR3 DNA sequence: TGCGCCAGCAGCCAGCAGGTGGGACAGGACAATGAGCAGTTCTTC. Amino acids: CASSQQVGQDNEQFF. This rearrangement joins TRBV5-1 to TRBJ2-1; 8 bases match TRBD1. V lost 4 bases and J lost 5; bases outside the gene matches: 8. There are 15 residues in the CDR3. The germline gives CDR1 SGHRS, CDR2 YFSETQ.